These T cell receptor beta chains were read from a single sample in a study of T cell responses to AZD1222 COVID-19 vaccine. Profiled with immunoSEQ multiplex PCR; TCRdb holds only in-frame clones, not every one. The profile shows 100,000 to 150,000 clones, roughly nine tenths of them singletons. This sample comprised peripheral blood, obtained on day 0 of AZD1222 vaccination. The receptors were gathered from an adult in good health. The CDR3 runs from the conserved cysteine through the conserved F or W. Each record gives: clone size, D gene, V gene, J gene, CDR3 length, CDR3 DNA, CDR3 protein. A D gene is named only where the DNA matches it firmly. Size is omitted from some rows. Given values are once, few, many or a class for expanded clones.

NA	NA	TRBV19	TRBJ2-3	15	TGTGCCAGTGGGAACCAGGGATTCGGAGCAGATACGCAGTATTTT	CASGNQGFGADTQYF
NA	NA	TRBV24-1	TRBJ1-3	16	TGTGCCACCAGTGATATCGGGCCCAGGCGCGGAAACACCATATATTTT	CATSDIGPRRGNTIYF
few	TRBD1	TRBV2	TRBJ2-7	15	TGTGCCAGCAAGGAGGGACAGGGGCTCTCCTACGAGCAGTACTTC	CASKEGQGLSYEQYF
NA	NA	TRBV29-1	TRBJ1-2	16	TGCAGCGTTGTTGGTTCGTGGTCAGGCTCGGACTATGGCTACACCTTC	CSVVGSWSGSDYGYTF
NA	NA	TRBV28	TRBJ1-4	13	TGTGTAACTGGGGCAGGGGTAAATGAAAAACTGTTTTTT	CVTGAGVNEKLFF
NA	NA	TRBV6-5	TRBJ2-1	13	TGTGCCAGCAGTTACCGGGACATTCTTAATTGTTTCTTC	CASSYRDILNCFF
NA	NA	TRBV14	TRBJ1-1	19	TGTGCCAGCAGCCAAGAAAGTCGGGGGCAGGGAAGTGTGAGCACTGAAGCTTTCTTT	CASSQESRGQGSVSTEAFF
NA	NA	TRBV11-3	TRBJ2-7	13	TGTGCCAGCAGCCCCCAGGGGACCTACGAGCAGTACTTC	CASSPQGTYEQYF
NA	TRBD1	TRBV5-6	TRBJ1-2	16	TGTGCCAGCAGCACGTTAAGGGACAGGGTAGAATATGGCTACACCTTC	CASSTLRDRVEYGYTF
NA	NA	TRBV6-5	TRBJ1-3	15	TGTGCCAGCAGTTACAACCAGGGTCAGAGAAACACCATATATTTT	CASSYNQGQRNTIYF
NA	NA	TRBV14	TRBJ2-7	12	TGTGCCAGCAGCCCCTTAGGGTACGAGCAGTACTTC	CASSPLGYEQYF
NA	TRBD1	TRBV7-7	TRBJ2-1	15	TGTGCCAGCAGCTTAGCGGGAGACAGGGCTTATGAGCAGTTCTTC	CASSLAGDRAYEQFF
NA	NA	TRBV27	TRBJ1-1	14	TGTGCCAGCAGTCCCCGAGGAGCCGGAGCTCAAGCTTTCTTT	CASSPRGAGAQAFF
NA	NA	TRBV2	TRBJ1-1	14	TGTGCCAGCAGCGCCCGGGGGGAAGGCACTGAAGCTTTCTTT	CASSARGEGTEAFF
NA	NA	TRBV6-5	TRBJ2-6	16	TGTGCCAGCAGTTACTTGACAGCCTCTGGGGCCAACGTCCTGACTTTC	CASSYLTASGANVLTF
NA	TRBD2	TRBV6-1	TRBJ2-2	19	TGTGCCAGCAGTGAAAGGGGACTAGCGGGCATCGCGAACACCGGGGAGCTGTTTTTT	CASSERGLAGIANTGELFF
NA	NA	TRBV19	TRBJ2-6	16	TGTGCCAGTAGTATTGACGTCGGCTCTGGGGCCAACGTCCTGACTTTC	CASSIDVGSGANVLTF
NA	TRBD2	TRBV5-1	TRBJ2-1	18	TGCGCCAGCAGCTTGGGGGCTAGCGGGTCACCTCGGTGGGATGAGCAGTTCTTC	CASSLGASGSPRWDEQFF
NA	NA	TRBV5-1	TRBJ2-6	14	TGCGCCAGCTTCGAGGCCTCTGGGGCCAACGTCCTGACTTTC	CASFEASGANVLTF
NA	NA	TRBV19	TRBJ1-5	13	TGTGCCAGCTCCGCGGTCGGCAATCAGCCCCAGCATTTT	CASSAVGNQPQHF
NA	NA	TRBV5-4	TRBJ1-2	14	TGTGCCAGCAGCTTGGCGGAGGGGGGGCGTGGATTAACCTTC	CASSLAEGGRGLTF
NA	TRBD1	TRBV7-9	TRBJ1-2	16	TGTGCCAGCAGCTGGGGAACCGGACAGGGTAACTATGGCTACACCTTC	CASSWGTGQGNYGYTF
NA	NA	TRBV2	TRBJ1-4	13	TGTGCCAGCAGTGATCCGGCCGGAGAAAAACTGTTTTTT	CASSDPAGEKLFF
NA	NA	TRBV12-3/TRBV12-4	TRBJ1-1	13	TGTGCCAGCAGGTTCACAGGGAACACTGAAGCTTTCTTT	CASRFTGNTEAFF
NA	NA	TRBV7-8	TRBJ2-7	14	TGTGCCAGCAGCTCTGGGCCCTTCTCCTACGAGCAGTACTTC	CASSSGPFSYEQYF
NA	TRBD1	TRBV5-6	TRBJ1-1	14	TGTGCCAGCAGCGGGACAGCTGACAACACTGAAGCTTTCTTT	CASSGTADNTEAFF
NA	NA	TRBV2	TRBJ1-2	13	TGTGCCAGCAGTGTTGGGGGCGCAGGCGGCTACACCTTC	CASSVGGAGGYTF
NA	NA	TRBV2	TRBJ1-1	15	TGTGCCAGCAGTGAGCCCGGGACGGGGAACACTGAAGCTTTCTTT	CASSEPGTGNTEAFF
NA	TRBD2	TRBV5-6	TRBJ2-3	15	TGTGCCAGCAGCTTTACGGGGGGAGACACAGATACGCAGTATTTT	CASSFTGGDTDTQYF
NA	TRBD1	TRBV28	TRBJ2-1	17	TGTGCCAGCAGTTCCCCCGCCGGGACAGGCTCCTACAATGAGCAGTTCTTC	CASSSPAGTGSYNEQFF
NA	NA	TRBV18	TRBJ1-1	15	TGTGCCAGCTCGGGTCAAGCGGCGGTTAACACTGAAGCTTTCTTT	CASSGQAAVNTEAFF
NA	NA	TRBV6-2/TRBV6-3	TRBJ1-1	14	TGTGCCAGCAGTACTATGAGGGTTAATACTGAAGCTTTCTTT	CASSTMRVNTEAFF
NA	TRBD1	TRBV14	TRBJ2-7	15	TGTGCCAGCAGCCAGACCGGGACAGGGTTTGGCGAGCAGTACTTC	CASSQTGTGFGEQYF
NA	NA	TRBV5-4	TRBJ1-4	14	TGTGCCAGCAGTCGAAAGGGGAGGGTTGAAAAACTGTTTTTT	CASSRKGRVEKLFF
NA	NA	TRBV10-3	TRBJ2-7	15	TGTGCCATCAGTGAGTCAGTTTCCCTTACCTACGAGCAGTACTTC	CAISESVSLTYEQYF
once	NA	TRBV12-3/TRBV12-4	TRBJ2-7	12	TGTGCCAGCACCCTTGGGGGATACGAGCAGTACTTC	CASTLGGYEQYF
once	NA	TRBV30	TRBJ1-1	14	TGTGCCTGGAGTGTCAGTGCGGGGAGGACTGAAGCTTTCTTT	CAWSVSAGRTEAFF
NA	NA	TRBV5-1	TRBJ2-5	14	TGCGCCAGCAGCTTCTTCGGTACCCAAGAGACCCAGTACTTC	CASSFFGTQETQYF
NA	TRBD2	TRBV9	TRBJ2-7	15	TGTGCCAGCAGCGTAACCGTAGCGGGGGTGGGCGAGCAGTACTTC	CASSVTVAGVGEQYF
NA	NA	TRBV5-4	TRBJ2-3	15	TGTGCCAGCAGCTTGTGGTCTTCTGGCACAGATACGCAGTATTTT	CASSLWSSGTDTQYF
once	TRBD1	TRBV5-5	TRBJ1-1	15	TGTGCCAGCAGCTGGACGGACAGGGGAGGACCTGAAGCTTTCTTT	CASSWTDRGGPEAFF
NA	NA	TRBV4-1	TRBJ1-2	15	TGCGCCAGCAGCCAAGGGTGGGGGTCTAACTATGGCTACACCTTC	CASSQGWGSNYGYTF
NA	TRBD2	TRBV15	TRBJ2-7	18	TGTGCCACCAGCAGAGAACTAAACCTCGCGGGGGACGGGCAAGAGCAGTACTTC	CATSRELNLAGDGQEQYF
NA	NA	TRBV15	TRBJ2-7	14	TGTGCCACCAGCAGGGGTACAAGCTCCTACGAGCAGTACTTC	CATSRGTSSYEQYF
NA	NA	TRBV7-2	TRBJ1-4	15	TGTGCCAGCAGCTTTCAGGGAGCCCTTAATGAAAAACTGTTTTTT	CASSFQGALNEKLFF
NA	TRBD1	TRBV7-3	TRBJ1-3	16	TGTGCCAGCAGCTTAACGGGAGCAGGGGGTGATAACACCATATATTTT	CASSLTGAGGDNTIYF
NA	NA	TRBV24-1	TRBJ2-5	15	TGTGCCACCAGTGCGGGGCAACTGAATCAAGAGACCCAGTACTTC	CATSAGQLNQETQYF
once	TRBD1	TRBV30	TRBJ1-5	18	TGTGCCTGGAGTTCCGGGACAGGGGGAGCTTATAGCAATCAGCCCCAGCATTTT	CAWSSGTGGAYSNQPQHF
NA	NA	TRBV7-2	TRBJ1-2	13	TGTGCCAGCAGCTCCTCTGGGGGCTATGGCTACACCTTC	CASSSSGGYGYTF
NA	NA	TRBV3-1/TRBV3-2	TRBJ1-1	15	TGTGCCAGCAGCCAAGCCCTCGGGGGGAACACTGAAGCTTTCTTT	CASSQALGGNTEAFF
NA	NA	TRBV5-1	TRBJ1-1	13	TGCGCCAGCAGGGACCGGGACGCATCTGAAGCTTTCTTT	CASRDRDASEAFF
NA	TRBD2	TRBV5-1	TRBJ2-4	16	TGCGCCAGCAGCGCCCGACTAGCGGGGGGGCTGAGCATTCAGTACTTC	CASSARLAGGLSIQYF
NA	NA	TRBV7-2	TRBJ2-3	18	TGTGCCAGCAGCTTAAGGGTGGGGCGCTCGGTAAGCACAGATACGCAGTATTTT	CASSLRVGRSVSTDTQYF
once	NA	TRBV7-3	TRBJ1-2	15	TGTGCCAGCAGCTTAACAGCGGGGTCTAACTATGGCTACACCTTC	CASSLTAGSNYGYTF
NA	TRBD2	TRBV7-9	TRBJ2-1	14	TGTGCCAGCAGCTTACAGCGGGGGGGCCTTGAGCAGTTCTTC	CASSLQRGGLEQFF
NA	NA	TRBV6-5	TRBJ1-2	12	TGTGCCAGCAGTACAACCCTGGGAGGCTACACCTTC	CASSTTLGGYTF
NA	TRBD2	TRBV6-4	TRBJ2-1	16	TGTGCCAGCAGTGAGTGGGAGGGGTCACCTTACAATGAGCAGTTCTTC	CASSEWEGSPYNEQFF
NA	NA	TRBV4-2	TRBJ2-7	15	TGTGCCAGCAGCCAAGGGGCACAGCTATCTGTAGAGCAGTACTTC	CASSQGAQLSVEQYF
NA	NA	TRBV20-1	TRBJ1-2	14	TGCAGTGCTAGTGGGACACCCACGCCGGGTGGCTACACCTTC	CSASGTPTPGGYTF